The 2 T cell receptor beta chains in this list originate from one sample, sequenced in a study of T cells in women clearing cervical HPV infection. The repertoire was sequenced with immunoSEQ multiplex PCR; TCRdb's copy has only in-frame clones and lacks some. This sample's clone table lists some 16,000 clones. The sample comprised blood buffy coat. These receptors all stem from a woman aged 18 to 75 with a cervical HPV16 infection that either progressed to CIN3+ or cleared (not recorded which).

With respect to this clone: Read sequence stops 3 residues before the CDR3 end, and the germline J gene provides the missing end. The chain recombines TRBV7-3 with TRBJ2-3; D possibly corresponds to TRBD2 (6 bases). CDR3 size: 13 residues. Looked up from germline, CDR1 is SGHTA and CDR2 is FQGTGA. The covered CDR3 bases are TGTGCCAGCAGCTTGTCGGGGGAAGAGACG. Its translation: CASSLSGEET. In full, the CDR3 reads CASSLSGEETQYF. Full variable domain (outside the CDR3, taken from reference TRBV7-3 and TRBJ2-3): GAGVSQTPSNKVTEKGKYVELRCDPISGHTALYWYRQSLGQGPEFLIYFQGTGAADDSGLPNDRFFAVRPEGSVSTLKIQRTERGDSAVYLCASSLSGEETQYFGPGTRLTVL.

A note on this clone: The CDR3 is cut off 3 residues early in the read; its end comes from the germline J gene. The gene calls are TRBV7-8 and TRBJ1-2, with D perhaps matching TRBD1 (6 bases). Per germline, CDR1 SGHVS and CDR2 FQNEAQ. The CDR3 is 17 amino acids. The CDR3: CASSFTSGGLRAGGYTF. CDR3 DNA (partial): TGTGCCAGCAGCTTTACTTCGGGGGGGCTCCGCGCAGGCGGC.